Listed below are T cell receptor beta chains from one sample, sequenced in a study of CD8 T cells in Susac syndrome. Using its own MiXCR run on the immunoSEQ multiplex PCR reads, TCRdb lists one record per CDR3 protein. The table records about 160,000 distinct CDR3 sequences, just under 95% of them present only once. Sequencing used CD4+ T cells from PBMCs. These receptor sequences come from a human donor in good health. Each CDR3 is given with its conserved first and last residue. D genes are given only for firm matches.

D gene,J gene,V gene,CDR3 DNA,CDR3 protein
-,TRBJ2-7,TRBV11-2,TGTGCCAGCACCACACAGGCCTCGGGGCACGAGCAGTACTTC,CASTTQASGHEQYF
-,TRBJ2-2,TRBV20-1,TGCAGTGCTAGTAGAGGGGACCTGAACACCGGGGAGCTGTTTTTT,CSASRGDLNTGELFF
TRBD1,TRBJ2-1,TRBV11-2,TGTGCCAGCAGCTGGTCGACAGGGGGAAATGAGCAGTTCTTC,CASSWSTGGNEQFF
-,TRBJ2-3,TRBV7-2,TGTGCCAGCAGACTGGCAGATACGCAGTATTTT,CASRLADTQYF
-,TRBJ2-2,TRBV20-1,TGCAGTGTTACCGGACGAGCCCGGGAGCTGTTTTTT,CSVTGRARELFF
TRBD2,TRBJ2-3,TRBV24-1,TGTGCCACCAGTGATACCGGGACTAGCGGGGGTGATACGCAGTATTTT,CATSDTGTSGGDTQYF
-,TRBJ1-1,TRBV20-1,TGCAGTGCCACGACAGCTTTGCACACTGAAGCTTTCTTT,CSATTALHTEAFF
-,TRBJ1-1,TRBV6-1,TGTGCCAGCAGTGAAGGGCCAAGAAGAAAGGGCACTGAAGCTTTCTTT,CASSEGPRRKGTEAFF
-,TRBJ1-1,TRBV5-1,TGCGCCAGCAGCTTGGAAGGGTATGGGAACACTGAAGCTTTCTTT,CASSLEGYGNTEAFF
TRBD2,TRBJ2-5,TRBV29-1,TGCAGCGTTGTACTCGGGACTAGCGGAGAGACCCAGTACTTC,CSVVLGTSGETQYF
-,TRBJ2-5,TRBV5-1,TGCGCCAGCAGGGCGGGGGCCTTTAGTGAGACCCAGTACTTC,CASRAGAFSETQYF